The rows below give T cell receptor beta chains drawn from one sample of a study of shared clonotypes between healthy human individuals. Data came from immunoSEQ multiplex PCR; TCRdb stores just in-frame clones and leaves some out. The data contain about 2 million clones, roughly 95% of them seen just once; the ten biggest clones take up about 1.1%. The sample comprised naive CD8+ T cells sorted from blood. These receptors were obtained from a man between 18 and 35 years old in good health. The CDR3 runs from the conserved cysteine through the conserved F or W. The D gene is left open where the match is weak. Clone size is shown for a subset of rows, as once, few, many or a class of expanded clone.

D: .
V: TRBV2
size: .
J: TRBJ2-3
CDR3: CASIWRTDTQYF
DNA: TGTGCCAGCATCTGGAGGACAGATACGCAGTATTTT

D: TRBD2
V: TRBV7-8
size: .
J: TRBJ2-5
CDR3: CASSLLAGGHQETQYF
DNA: TGTGCCAGCAGCTTGCTAGCGGGGGGGCACCAAGAGACCCAGTACTTC

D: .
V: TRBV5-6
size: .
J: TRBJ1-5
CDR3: CASSLKFRSNQPQHF
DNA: TGTGCCAGCAGCTTAAAGTTCAGGTCCAATCAGCCCCAGCATTTT

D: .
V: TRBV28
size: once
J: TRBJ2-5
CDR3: CASSLEASQETQYF
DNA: TGTGCCAGCAGTTTAGAGGCCTCCCAAGAGACCCAGTACTTC

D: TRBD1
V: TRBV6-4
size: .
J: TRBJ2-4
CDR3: CASSITGGFGNIQYF
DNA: TGTGCCAGCTCCATCACAGGGGGCTTTGGAAACATTCAGTACTTC

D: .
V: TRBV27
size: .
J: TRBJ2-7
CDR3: CASSTTGSTGYEQYF
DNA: TGTGCCAGCAGTACAACAGGGTCGACAGGCTACGAGCAGTACTTC

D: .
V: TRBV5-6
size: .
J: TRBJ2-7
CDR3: CASSFGGSYEQYF
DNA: TGTGCCAGCAGCTTTGGGGGGAGCTACGAGCAGTACTTC

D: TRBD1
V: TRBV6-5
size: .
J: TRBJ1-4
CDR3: CASSPGQGSEKLFF
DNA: TGTGCCAGCAGTCCGGGACAGGGAAGCGAAAAACTGTTTTTT

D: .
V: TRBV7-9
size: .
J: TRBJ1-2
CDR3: CASSLSGGFYGYTF
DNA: TGTGCCAGCAGCTTAAGTGGAGGGTTCTATGGCTACACCTTC

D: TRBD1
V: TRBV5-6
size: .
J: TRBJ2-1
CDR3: CASSFGTGDEQFF
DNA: TGTGCCAGCAGCTTCGGGACAGGGGATGAGCAGTTCTTC

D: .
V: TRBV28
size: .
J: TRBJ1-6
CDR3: CASSFAHESGSYNSPLHF
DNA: TGTGCCAGCAGTTTCGCTCACGAGAGTGGCTCCTATAATTCACCCCTCCACTTT

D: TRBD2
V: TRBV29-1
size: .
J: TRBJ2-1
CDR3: CSVEDRGLAGPFSYNEQFF
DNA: TGCAGCGTTGAAGATCGTGGTCTAGCGGGACCCTTTTCCTACAATGAGCAGTTCTTC

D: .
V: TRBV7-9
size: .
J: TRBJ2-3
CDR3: CASSPPGLATDTQYF
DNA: TGTGCCAGCAGCCCCCCCGGGTTGGCCACAGATACGCAGTATTTT

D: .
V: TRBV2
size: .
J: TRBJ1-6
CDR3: CASSGGENNSPLHF
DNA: TGTGCCAGCAGTGGCGGAGAGAATAATTCACCCCTCCACTTT

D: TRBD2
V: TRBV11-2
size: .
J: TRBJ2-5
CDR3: CASSLGTSGQETQYF
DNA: TGTGCCAGCAGCCTCGGGACTAGCGGCCAAGAGACCCAGTACTTC

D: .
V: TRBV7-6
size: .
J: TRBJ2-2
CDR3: CASSLMWGPNTGELFF
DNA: TGTGCCAGCAGCTTAATGTGGGGGCCGAACACCGGGGAGCTGTTTTTT